One and the same sample provided the 21 T cell receptor beta chains below, sequenced in a study of T cells in Graves' hyperthyroidism and ophthalmopathy. Amplified TCR beta CDR3 regions derived from RNA transcripts. The study used the HTBI primer set for a first-round RT-PCR of the TCR CDR3. TCRdb recomputed calls from the multiplex PCR reads with MiXCR, one row per CDR3 protein. The table has fewer than 700,000 distinct CDR3 sequences, 17% seen once; the top ten hold about 16%. The specimen was blood. The receptors were sampled from a woman in her late teens or twenties with Graves' ophthalmopathy.

This clonotype turned up a few times. The gene calls are TRBV7-9 and TRBJ2-7, with D perhaps matching TRBD2 (6 bases). This CDR3 has 12 amino acids. Trimming stripped 5 bases from V and 5 bases from J, with 10 bases between. CDR1 and CDR2 from the germline V gene are SEHNR and FQNEAQ (reference sequence). DNA for the CDR3: TGTGCCAGCAGCCCCCGCGGGGACGAGCAGTACTTC. It encodes CASSPRGDEQYF.

There are a few counts of this clonotype. The gene calls are TRBV12-3 or TRBV12-4 and TRBJ1-1; TRBD1 matches at 8 bases. J lost 4 bases, V lost 7 bases, and 8 bases had no gene match. The CDR3 runs 14 residues. The CDR3 here is CASTYGQGPTEAFF. The CDR3 DNA sequence: TGTGCCAGCACCTATGGACAGGGCCCCACTGAAGCTTTCTTT.

This clonotype was seen at least ten times. The J gene is TRBJ2-4, the V gene TRBV20-1, with 8 positions matching TRBD1. This CDR3 contains 15 residues. V shed 6 bases, J shed 8 bases, and the junction held 15 bases outside the gene matches. Per germline, CDR1 DFQATT and CDR2 SNEGSKA (reference sequence). CDR3 amino acids: CSAHLFRGLSDIQYF. As DNA, the CDR3 is TGCAGTGCCCATCTATTCAGGGGGCTATCGGACATTCAGTACTTC.

The table lists this clonotype with many counts. J is TRBJ1-5 and V is TRBV7-2; no reliable D call. The CDR3 sequence is 17 residues long. V was cut by 2 bases and J by 4 bases, with 18 bases left in between. Germline V gives CDR1 SGHTA, CDR2 FQGNSA. CDR3 protein: CASSLTLEWSENQPQHF. The CDR3 coding sequence is TGTGCCAGCAGCTTAACCTTGGAATGGTCGGAAAATCAGCCCCAGCATTTT.

Many counts were recorded for this clonotype. The chain carries TRBV7-6 and TRBJ2-3, with TRBD2 matching 12 bases. The V gene end was trimmed by 4 bases and the J gene end by 4 bases; junction bases not matched to a gene: 6. From germline, CDR1 is SGHVS and CDR2 FNYEAQ. There are 16 residues in the CDR3. The CDR3 spells CASSSGLAGRADTQYF. In DNA form, the CDR3 reads TGTGCCAGCAGCTCAGGACTAGCGGGAAGAGCAGATACGCAGTATTTT.

This chain joins TRBV4-3 and TRBJ1-4; a weak D match, TRBD1 (5 bases). The CDR3 is 16 amino acids. Per germline, CDR1 LGHNA and CDR2 YSLEER. Between the trimmed V and J ends, which lost 1 base and 4 bases, there was a span of 13 bases. CDR3 bases: TGCGCCAGCAGCCAAGGAGGCGTAAGGGGTAATGAAAAACTGTTTTTT. This encodes CASSQGGVRGNEKLFF.

The chain combines TRBV6-1 with TRBJ2-1, with D hard to call. This CDR3 contains 15 residues. CDR1 and CDR2 from the germline V gene are MNHNS and SASEGT. Trimming removed 4 bases from V and 1 base from J, with 11 bases in between. The CDR3 protein is CASSAEIRSYNEQFF. In DNA form, the CDR3 reads TGTGCCAGCAGTGCGGAGATAAGGTCCTACAATGAGCAGTTCTTC.

The table lists this clonotype with many counts. The rearrangement uses TRBV5-5 and TRBJ1-5, with D tentatively TRBD1 (5 bases). The germline V and J ends were trimmed by 5 bases and 0 bases, with 12 bases remaining between them. In germline, CDR1 is SGHKS, CDR2 YYEKEE (reference sequence). This CDR3 comprises 15 residues. The CDR3 loop reads CASSSMGDSNQPQHF. The CDR3, as DNA: TGTGCCAGCAGTTCAATGGGGGATAGCAATCAGCCCCAGCATTTT.

The sample holds many counts of this clonotype. The rearrangement links TRBV20-1 to TRBJ1-5; D is ambiguous. CDR1 DFQATT and CDR2 SNEGSKA come from the germline V gene (reference sequence). The CDR3 has 12 amino acids. V lost 4 bases and J lost 3, with 7 bases in between. CDR3: CSATDNNQPQHF. The CDR3 DNA reads TGCAGTGCTACAGACAACAATCAGCCCCAGCATTTT.

This clonotype was observed many times. This chain connects TRBV11-2 to TRBJ1-1; no reliable D call. CDR1 is SGHAT and CDR2 is FQNNGV in the germline V gene. V was cut by 1 base and J by 8 bases, with 8 bases left in between. The CDR3 sequence is 12 residues long. The CDR3 DNA reads as TGTGCCAGCAGCTTAGCAGGAGGAGAAGCTTTCTTT. The encoded protein is CASSLAGGEAFF.

The genes are TRBV11-1 and TRBJ2-1, with TRBD2 matching 8 bases. The CDR3 sequence is 15 residues long. V lost 5 bases and J lost 3; bases outside the gene matches: 6. Looked up from germline, CDR1 is SGHAT and CDR2 is FQDESV (reference sequence). The DNA of the CDR3 is TGTGCCAGCAGCCGGGGGGGCAGAGACTACAATGAGCAGTTCTTC. Protein sequence: CASSRGGRDYNEQFF.

The V gene is TRBV5-1, the J gene TRBJ2-2; 7 bases match TRBD2. After removal of 7 bases from V and 4 bases from J, the junction contained 7 bases not matched to a gene. Germline V gives CDR1 SGHRS, CDR2 YFSETQ. This CDR3 region has 14 residues. CDR3 loop: CASGQRDGTGELFF. The CDR3 DNA sequence: TGCGCCAGCGGCCAGCGGGATGGCACCGGGGAGCTGTTTTTT.

In its sample, this clonotype was seen a few times. The chain links TRBV6-1 to TRBJ2-3; D perhaps matches TRBD2 (6 bases). The CDR3 spans 14 residues. Germline CDR1 reads MNHNS; CDR2 reads SASEGT. Trimming left V 2 bases short and J 7 bases short, with 13 bases between. The CDR3 region is CASSESGTGNTQYF. The CDR3 DNA reads as TGTGCCAGCAGTGAAAGTGGGACTGGTAATACGCAGTATTTT.

This clonotype was observed a few times. The chain carries TRBV7-2 and TRBJ1-1, with D uncertain. CDR1 and CDR2 (germline): SGHTA, FQGNSA. The germline V and J ends were trimmed by 3 bases and 3 bases, with 8 bases remaining between them. This CDR3 region has 13 residues. Here the CDR3 reads CASSLETYTEAFF. CDR3 DNA sequence: TGTGCCAGCAGCTTGGAGACTTACACTGAAGCTTTCTTT.

There are a few counts of this clonotype. This rearrangement joins TRBV7-9 to TRBJ2-1; maybe TRBD1 (6 bases). CDR3 length equals 19 residues. The germline V and J ends were trimmed by 1 base and 5 bases, with 24 bases remaining between them. Germline assignment: CDR1 SEHNR and CDR2 FQNEAQ (reference sequence). Here the CDR3 DNA reads TGTGCCAGCAGCTTAGAATTTCCGGTGCGGCAGGGGATCGACAATGAGCAGTTCTTC. This codes for CASSLEFPVRQGIDNEQFF.

This clonotype was seen a few times. The chain recombines TRBV10-3 with TRBJ1-1; D gene uncertain. The V gene lost 0 bases and the J gene lost 1 base, with 12 bases spanning the gap. The germline V gene encodes CDR1 ENHRY and CDR2 SYGVKD. The CDR3 runs 16 residues. The CDR3 here is CAISESKQPPNTEAFF. The CDR3 region has the DNA TGTGCCATCAGTGAGTCGAAACAGCCGCCGAACACTGAAGCTTTCTTT.

This clonotype has ten or more counts. The gene calls are TRBV27 and TRBJ1-1; the D is unclear. The CDR3 is 13 residues long. Trimming removed 6 bases from V and 4 bases from J, with 12 bases in between. Germline V gene sequence: CDR1 MNHEY, CDR2 SMNVEV (reference sequence). The CDR3 bases are TGTGCCAGCAGCTTAAGTTTGGGCACTGAAGCTTTCTTT. Protein sequence: CASSLSLGTEAFF.

Ten or more counts support this clonotype. The chain combines TRBV2 with TRBJ2-2; D may correspond to TRBD1 or TRBD2 (5 bases each). In germline, CDR1 is SNHLY, CDR2 FYNNEI. Trimming removed 3 bases from V and 1 base from J, with 24 bases in between. This CDR3 comprises 20 residues. The CDR3: CASSDSSLWGSKGNTGELFF. CDR3 in DNA: TGTGCCAGCAGTGACTCCTCTTTATGGGGGAGCAAAGGGAACACCGGGGAGCTGTTTTTT.

This clonotype was picked up many times. The gene calls are TRBV6-1 and TRBJ2-7, with 11 bases aligning to TRBD2. Trimming cost V 7 bases and J 2 bases; bases outside gene matches: 4. CDR3 size: 14 residues. CDR1 and CDR2 from the germline V gene are MNHNS and SASEGT. CDR3 DNA: TGTGCCAGCACTAGCGGGGGGTTAGCCTACGAGCAGTACTTC. Its translation is CASTSGGLAYEQYF.

At least ten counts were recorded for this clonotype. The V call is TRBV11-2, the J call TRBJ2-3; TRBD2 agrees at 9 bases. V lost 8 bases to trimming and J lost 3 bases; unmatched junction nucleotides: 6. CDR3 size: 14 residues. CDR1 is SGHAT, CDR2 FQNNGV, per germline. CDR3 amino acids: CASASGDVTDTQYF. CDR3 DNA sequence: TGTGCCAGCGCTAGCGGGGATGTTACAGATACGCAGTATTTT.

This clonotype has a count of ten or more. The chain has TRBV12-3 or TRBV12-4 and TRBJ2-1; the D is unclear. Trimming took 8 bases from V and 6 from J, leaving 29 bases between them. The length of the CDR3 is 18 residues. CDR3 sequence reads: CASGRLENPGLGRNEQFF. In nucleotides, the CDR3 is TGTGCCAGCGGACGGCTTGAGAACCCGGGCCTAGGTCGCAATGAGCAGTTCTTC.